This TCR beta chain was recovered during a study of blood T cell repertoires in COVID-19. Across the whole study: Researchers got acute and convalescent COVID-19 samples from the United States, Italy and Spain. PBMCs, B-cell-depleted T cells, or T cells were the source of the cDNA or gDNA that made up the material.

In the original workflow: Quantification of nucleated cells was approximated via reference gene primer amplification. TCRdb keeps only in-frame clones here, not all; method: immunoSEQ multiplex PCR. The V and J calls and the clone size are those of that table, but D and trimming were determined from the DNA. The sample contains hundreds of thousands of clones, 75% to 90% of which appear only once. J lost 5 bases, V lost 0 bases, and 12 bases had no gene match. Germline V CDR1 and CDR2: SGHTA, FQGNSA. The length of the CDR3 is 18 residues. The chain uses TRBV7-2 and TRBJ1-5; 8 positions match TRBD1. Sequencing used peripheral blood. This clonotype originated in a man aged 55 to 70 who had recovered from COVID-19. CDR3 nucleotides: TGTGCCAGCAGCTTAGCGCGGGTTGGGGCAGGGGGCCATCAGCCCCAGCATTTT. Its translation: CASSLARVGAGGHQPQHF.